The 20 T cell receptor beta chains listed next were all sequenced from one sample in a study of CD8 T cells in Susac syndrome. Reverse transcription of about 0.5 to 1 ug RNA used random hexamers. From the immunoSEQ multiplex PCR reads, TCRdb called clonotypes with MiXCR, one entry per CDR3 protein. This sample has more than 95,000 distinct CDR3 sequences, with 90% to 95% found just once. The specimen was CD8+ T cells from PBMCs. These receptors were obtained from a human donor with multiple sclerosis.

This clonotype came up a few times. J is TRBJ1-5 and V is TRBV7-8; D perhaps matches TRBD1 (6 bases). This CDR3 spans 14 amino acids. Trimming shortened V by 1 base and J by 4 bases, and 8 bases separated the two germline ends. Germline V gene data show CDR1 as SGHVS and CDR2 as FQNEAQ. This CDR3 is CASSLGGANQPQHF. The CDR3 DNA reads TGTGCCAGCAGCTTAGGGGGGGCAAATCAGCCCCAGCATTTT.

J is TRBJ2-1 and V is TRBV5-1; 9 bases map to TRBD2. Germline CDR1 SGHRS, CDR2 YFSETQ. This CDR3 contains 16 residues. J was trimmed by 4 bases and V by 1 base; bases with no gene match: 6. The CDR3 sequence is CASSLSAREGYNEQFF. CDR3 nucleotide sequence: TGCGCCAGCAGCTTGTCAGCGCGGGAGGGATACAATGAGCAGTTCTTC.

The chain recombines TRBV6-2 or TRBV6-3 with TRBJ1-1; maybe TRBD1 (6 bases). Trimming removed 2 bases from V and 0 bases from J, with 19 bases in between. Germline lookup yields CDR1 MNHEY and CDR2 SVGEGT. There are 18 residues in the CDR3. CDR3 nucleotides: TGTGCCAGCAGTTACCACAGTCGCAGGGGAAGGATGAACACTGAAGCTTTCTTT. As protein: CASSYHSRRGRMNTEAFF.

This chain uses TRBV10-3 with TRBJ2-7, with 16 bases aligning to TRBD2. The germline CDR1 and CDR2 sequences are ENHRY and SYGVKD. The CDR3 contains 18 residues. Germline trimming cut 3 bases from V and 2 bases from J; bases unmatched to any gene: 7. CDR3 coding DNA: TGTGCCATCAGTGACGATGGGACTAGCGGGGGGGCCCCCTACGAGCAGTACTTC. It translates to CAISDDGTSGGAPYEQYF.

The gene calls are TRBV12-5 and TRBJ2-7; D gene ambiguous. The CDR3 length is 11 residues. Trimming cost V 3 bases and J 5 bases, with 5 bases left between them. Germline V gene lookup returns CDR1 LGHNT and CDR2 FRNRAP. CDR3 coding DNA: TGTGCTAGTGGTTTTTCCCACGAGCAGTACGTC. Translated: CASGFSHEQYV.

The V gene is TRBV11-2, the J gene TRBJ2-3, with TRBD1 matching 9 bases. Germline CDR1 SGHAT, CDR2 FQNNGV. The J segment lost 0 bases and the V segment lost 7 bases, leaving 8 bases of the junction unmatched. The CDR3 consists of 16 residues. CDR3 protein: CASIEQGAHSTDTQYF. The CDR3 DNA follows: TGTGCCAGCATCGAACAGGGGGCCCATAGCACAGATACGCAGTATTTT.

The V call is TRBV12-3 or TRBV12-4, the J call TRBJ2-7; either TRBD1 or TRBD2 may supply D (5 bases each). CDR3 length: 14 amino acids. V lost 0 bases and J lost 0, with 6 bases in between. CDR3 nucleotide sequence: TGTGCCAGCAGTTTAGCTGGGACCTCCTACGAGCAGTACTTC. Amino acid sequence: CASSLAGTSYEQYF.

V is TRBV6-5 and J is TRBJ2-3; D might be TRBD2 (5 bases). The germline CDR1 and CDR2 sequences are MNHEY and SVGAGI. V dropped 0 bases and J dropped 4 bases, with 8 bases sitting between them. The CDR3 totals 14 residues. The CDR3 coding sequence is TGTGCCAGCAGTTACTCGAGGGCGCCAGATACGCAGTATTTT. It yields the protein CASSYSRAPDTQYF.

The V call is TRBV7-3, the J call TRBJ2-1; D ambiguous. The CDR3 runs 15 residues. Germline V CDR1 and CDR2: SGHTA, FQGTGA. Trimming shortened V by 1 base and J by 4 bases, and 11 bases separated the two germline ends. This CDR3 reads CASSLRLGYYNEQFF. In nucleotides, the CDR3 is TGTGCCAGCAGCTTAAGGCTAGGGTATTACAATGAGCAGTTCTTC. Supplemented by reference TRBV7-3 and TRBJ2-1, the full variable domain reads GAGVSQTPSNKVTEKGKYVELRCDPISGHTALYWYRQSLGQGPEFLIYFQGTGAADDSGLPNDRFFAVRPEGSVSTLKIQRTERGDSAVYLCASSLRLGYYNEQFFGPGTRLTVL.

This clonotype showed up just once. This chain joins TRBV27 and TRBJ1-1, with D possibly being TRBD1 (6 bases). Germline-derived CDR1 and CDR2 are MNHEY and SMNVEV (reference sequence). Trimming took off 5 bases at V and 6 bases at J, with 19 bases between the two ends. CDR3 length: 15 residues. DNA for the CDR3: TGTGCCAGCAGTGTGACAGGTCGGAGCGGAGCTGAAGCTTTCTTT. Protein sequence: CASSVTGRSGAEAFF.

V and J are TRBV19 and TRBJ2-7, with a tentative D call TRBD1 (6 bases). The CDR3 loop spans 15 amino acids. The V end was cut by 5 bases, the J end by 0 bases, with 14 bases between. Germline loops: CDR1 LNHDA, CDR2 SQIVND (reference sequence). CDR3 nucleotides: TGTGCCAGTAGTCCAGGACAGATACCCTCCTACGAGCAGTACTTC. This codes for CASSPGQIPSYEQYF.

The gene calls are TRBV2 and TRBJ2-7, with D perhaps matching TRBD1 (5 bases). CDR3 size: 15 residues. V was pared by 4 bases and J by 3 bases, with 16 bases between. Germline-derived CDR1 and CDR2 are SNHLY and FYNNEI. The CDR3 loop is CASSVGWQGIYEQYV. The CDR3 region has the DNA TGTGCCAGCAGTGTGGGATGGCAGGGCATCTACGAGCAGTACGTC.

The CDR3 protein is CASSPWGVEDYEQYF. CDR3 sequence (DNA): TGCGCCAGCAGCCCGTGGGGGGTAGAAGATTACGAGCAGTACTTC. The gene calls are TRBV5-1 and TRBJ2-7, with D perhaps matching TRBD2 (6 bases). CDR1 is SGHRS, CDR2 YFSETQ, per germline. V gave up 4 bases and J gave up 4 bases, with 18 bases separating them. The CDR3 is 15 amino acids.

The J gene is TRBJ1-2, the V gene TRBV7-9; 7 positions agree with TRBD1. Germline lookup yields CDR1 SEHNR and CDR2 FQNEAQ (reference sequence). The junction had 7 bases not matched to a gene; V was cut back by 4 bases and J by 2 bases. The CDR3 has 15 residues. The CDR3 loop reads CASSSGQEPNYGYTF. CDR3 sequence (DNA): TGTGCCAGCAGCTCCGGACAGGAGCCCAACTATGGCTACACCTTC. The entire variable domain, with the rest obtained from reference TRBV7-9 and TRBJ1-2, is as follows: DTGVSQNPRHKITKRGQNVTFRCDPISEHNRLYWYRQTLGQGPEFLTYFQNEAQLEKSRLLSDRFSAERPKGSFSTLEIQRTEQGDSAMYLCASSSGQEPNYGYTFGSGTRLTVV.

The gene calls are TRBV28 and TRBJ2-7; 10 positions agree with TRBD1. With V trimmed by 6 bases and J by 11 bases, 16 bases remained unmatched. Germline CDR1 reads MDHEN; CDR2 reads SYDVKM. The CDR3 has 15 residues. The CDR3 DNA sequence: TGTGCCAGCAGCTATAGAGGGACAGGGGTTTATTGGGAGTACTTC. Translation: CASSYRGTGVYWEYF.

V is TRBV15 and J is TRBJ1-5, with TRBD1 matching over 7 bases. Losses at the gene ends were 6 bases for V and 1 base for J; bases not matched to a gene: 6. The CDR3 has 15 residues. CDR1 and CDR2 (germline): LNHNV, YYDKDF (reference sequence). CDR3 in DNA: TGTGCCACCAGACAGGGGATCCTGAGCAATCAGCCCCAGCATTTT. It specifies CATRQGILSNQPQHF.

V and J are TRBV5-6 and TRBJ1-1; TRBD1 matches at 7 bases. The ends lost 4 bases at V and 2 bases at J; junction bases unmatched: 17. The CDR3 has 18 residues. CDR1 and CDR2 from the germline V gene are SGHDT and YYEEEE. CDR3 residues: CASSPQGGARAPNTEAFF. CDR3 DNA: TGTGCCAGCAGCCCCCAGGGGGGTGCCAGGGCCCCAAACACTGAAGCTTTCTTT.

The sample holds one count of this clonotype. It is unclear where the CDR3 begins or ends on the DNA, so no DNA is shown, and the CDR3 is as TCRdb lists it. This chain uses TRBV7-9 with TRBJ1-2; TRBD1 is the table's D call and was not checked against the DNA. The germline V gene has CDR1 SEHNR and CDR2 FQNEAQ (reference sequence). The length of the CDR3 is 10 amino acids, counting both ends. The CDR3: CATVGTGSTF.

With respect to this clonotype: The junction departs from the called germline gene at one end, perhaps through a read error. This sequence joins TRBV7-6 and TRBJ2-1, with a possible D match to TRBD2 (5 bases). From germline, CDR1 is SGHVS and CDR2 FNYEAQ. This CDR3 comprises 16 residues. The CDR3 nucleotides read TGTGCCAGCAGCACTTCTACTAGTTCACAATACAGTGAGCAGTTCTTC. This gives the protein CASSTSTSSQYSEQFF.

This chain connects TRBV9 to TRBJ2-2; TRBD1 matches 8 bases. Germline CDR1 and CDR2: SGDLS and YYNGEE. The V segment lost 4 bases and the J segment 6 bases; nucleotides outside the gene matches: 8. The CDR3 runs to 15 residues. DNA of the CDR3: TGTGCCAGCAGCTCCTGGACAGGGAGGTCCGGGGAGCTGTTTTTT. Its translation is CASSSWTGRSGELFF. The whole variable domain, remainder taken from reference TRBV9 and TRBJ2-2, is DSGVTQTPKHLITATGQRVTLRCSPRSGDLSVYWYQQSLDQGLQFLIQYYNGEERAKGNILERFSAQQFPDLHSELNLSSLELGDSALYFCASSSWTGRSGELFFGEGSRLTVL.